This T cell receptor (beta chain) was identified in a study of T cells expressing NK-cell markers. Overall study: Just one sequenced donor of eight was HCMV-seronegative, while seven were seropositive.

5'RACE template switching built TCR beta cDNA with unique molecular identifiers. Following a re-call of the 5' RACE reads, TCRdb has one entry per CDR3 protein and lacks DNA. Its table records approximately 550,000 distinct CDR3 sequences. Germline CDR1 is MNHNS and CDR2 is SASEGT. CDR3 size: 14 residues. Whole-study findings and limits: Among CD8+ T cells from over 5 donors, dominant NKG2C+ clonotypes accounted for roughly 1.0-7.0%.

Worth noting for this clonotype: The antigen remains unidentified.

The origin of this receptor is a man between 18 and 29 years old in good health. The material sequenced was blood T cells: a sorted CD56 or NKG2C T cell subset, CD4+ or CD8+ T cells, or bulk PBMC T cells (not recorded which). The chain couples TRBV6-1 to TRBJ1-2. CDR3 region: CASSDSWVGYGYTF.